These 32 T cell receptor beta chains came from one sample sequenced in a study of cytomegalovirus exposure and HLA in healthy donors. PCR employed 60 Vbeta and 13 Jbeta primers. The table came from immunoSEQ multiplex PCR; TCRdb's copy has only in-frame clones and leaves some out. The sample gives 150,000 to 200,000 clones, about four fifths of which show up once; approximately 0.26% is in the top ten. Material: PBMCs. These receptors were collected from a boy younger than 18 in good health and CMV-seronegative.

This chain links TRBV18 with TRBJ2-7, with TRBD1 matching over 9 bases. The trim removed 1 base at V and 4 bases at J, leaving 8 bases unmatched. This CDR3 has 16 amino acids. CDR1 is KGHSH and CDR2 is LQKENI in the germline V gene. The CDR3 region is CASSPRDREVRYEQYF. The CDR3 DNA reads as TGTGCCAGCTCACCACGGGACAGGGAAGTGAGGTACGAGCAGTACTTC.

The chain joins TRBV15 to TRBJ1-6; a weak D match, TRBD1 (5 bases). CDR1 LNHNV and CDR2 YYDKDF come from the germline V gene (reference sequence). This CDR3 region has 18 residues. Between the trimmed V and J ends, which lost 0 bases and 11 bases, there was a span of 23 bases. The CDR3 is CATSRDGAGALRSPPLHF. In DNA form, the CDR3 reads TGTGCCACCAGCAGAGATGGTGCTGGGGCACTACGAAGTCCACCCCTCCACTTT.

The chain uses TRBV10-3 and TRBJ2-7; D remains unclear. Trimming removed 8 bases at V and 5 bases at J, with 10 bases between. CDR3 length equals 11 residues. From germline, CDR1 is ENHRY and CDR2 SYGVKD. CDR3 protein: CAIRRVDEQYF. The CDR3 nucleotides are TGTGCCATCCGCCGGGTGGACGAGCAGTACTTC.

This chain connects TRBV18 to TRBJ1-1; no clear D gene. Trimming removed 3 bases at V and 7 bases at J, with 12 bases between. The V gene's germline CDR1 is KGHSH and CDR2 LQKENI. CDR3 size: 13 residues. CDR3 DNA sequence: TGTGCCAGCTCACCGGTAGAAACGGGTGAAGCTTTCTTT. Translation gives CASSPVETGEAFF.

The J gene is TRBJ1-4, the V gene TRBV4-1; D might be TRBD1 (5 bases). Trimming took 3 bases from V and 7 from J, leaving 9 bases between them. From germline, CDR1 is MGHRA and CDR2 YSYEKL. The CDR3 loop spans 13 amino acids. The DNA of the CDR3 is TGCGCCAGCAGCCAGGGCAGGGCTGAAAAACTGTTTTTT. It encodes CASSQGRAEKLFF.

This chain connects TRBV9 to TRBJ1-1; no firm D call. The V gene lost 4 bases and the J gene lost 8 bases, with 12 bases spanning the gap. The germline V gene has CDR1 SGDLS and CDR2 YYNGEE. This CDR3 is built from 12 residues. CDR3 sequence reads: CASSTSGGEAFF. The CDR3, as DNA: TGTGCCAGCAGCACCAGTGGAGGGGAAGCTTTCTTT.

V is TRBV27 and J is TRBJ1-5; perhaps TRBD1 as D (6 bases). CDR1 and CDR2 (germline): MNHEY, SMNVEV (reference sequence). The CDR3 contains 16 residues. Between the trimmed V and J ends, which lost 0 bases and 0 bases, there was a span of 9 bases. CDR3 protein: CASSLSGGVSNQPQHF. The DNA for the CDR3 is TGTGCCAGCAGTTTATCAGGGGGGGTTAGCAATCAGCCCCAGCATTTT.

This sequence joins TRBV29-1 and TRBJ2-7; TRBD1 matches 12 bases. This CDR3 comprises 15 residues. Unmatched junction bases numbered 13, after V lost 8 bases and J lost 5 bases. Germline V CDR1 and CDR2: SQVTM, ANQGSEA. CDR3 sequence: CSFWSGQGARNEQYF. The DNA for the CDR3 is TGCAGCTTTTGGTCGGGACAGGGGGCGAGGAACGAGCAGTACTTC.

The sample holds a few counts of this clone. V is TRBV2 and J is TRBJ1-2; 8 bases are shared with TRBD1. The V gene's germline CDR1 is SNHLY and CDR2 FYNNEI. The V gene end was trimmed by 6 bases and the J gene end by 6 bases; junction bases not matched to a gene: 6. The CDR3 contains 13 residues. The CDR3: CASSVGQGDGYTF. Written as DNA, the CDR3 is TGTGCCAGCAGCGTCGGACAGGGAGATGGCTACACCTTC.

The V gene is TRBV7-3, the J gene TRBJ2-2; D call uncertain. Trimming took 5 bases from V and 6 from J, leaving 10 bases between them. There are 13 residues in the CDR3. Germline CDR1 SGHTA, CDR2 FQGTGA. The CDR3 protein is CASSPARAGELFF. The DNA for the CDR3 is TGTGCCAGCAGCCCTGCCCGGGCCGGGGAGCTGTTTTTT.

The chain carries TRBV7-2 and TRBJ2-1; TRBD2 matches 14 bases. Germline assignment: CDR1 SGHTA and CDR2 FQGNSA. This CDR3 contains 16 residues. V was clipped by 0 bases and J by 9 bases; unmatched bases: 4. In DNA, the CDR3 is TGTGCCAGCAGCTTAGCAGGGACTAGCGGGGGTGTTGAGCAGTTCTTC. Its protein product is CASSLAGTSGGVEQFF.

V and J are TRBV5-8 and TRBJ1-5; 8 positions match TRBD1. From germline, CDR1 is SGHTS and CDR2 YDEGEE. The CDR3 runs to 15 residues. The V segment lost 4 bases and the J segment 11 bases; nucleotides outside the gene matches: 14. The DNA of the CDR3 is TGTGCCAGCAGCCGAGGACAGGGAAGTTCGCCGACCCAGCATTTT. It is translated as CASSRGQGSSPTQHF.

CDR3: CAKRGGTDTQYF. For the CDR3, the DNA is TGCGCCAAACGGGGGGGGACAGATACGCAGTATTTT. V is TRBV5-1 and J is TRBJ2-3, with TRBD2 identical over 8 bases. V lost 9 bases and J lost 3; bases outside the gene matches: 3. The CDR3 contains 12 residues. In germline, CDR1 is SGHRS, CDR2 YFSETQ.

This clone was detected a few times. The chain uses TRBV4-1 and TRBJ1-1, with D perhaps TRBD1 (5 bases). V was pared by 4 bases and J by 3 bases, with 15 bases between. The CDR3 is made up of 15 amino acids. Germline V lookup: CDR1 MGHRA, CDR2 YSYEKL. CDR3 sequence: CASSLTRGPDTEAFF. As DNA, the CDR3 is TGCGCCAGCAGCCTGACTAGGGGCCCCGACACTGAAGCTTTCTTT.

The chain has TRBV11-2 and TRBJ2-7; 8 bases are shared with TRBD2. Germline CDR1 is SGHAT and CDR2 is FQNNGV. With 5 bases clipped from V and 5 bases from J, the junction kept 11 bases outside the gene matches. This CDR3 region has 15 residues. CDR3 region: CASSPKTGGVHEQYF. CDR3 in DNA: TGTGCCAGCAGCCCCAAAACGGGAGGGGTCCACGAGCAGTACTTC.

This clone has a handful of counts. V is TRBV6-1 and J is TRBJ1-1, with 7 bases lining up with TRBD1. The ends lost 5 bases at V and 6 bases at J; junction bases unmatched: 6. This CDR3 region has 13 residues. The germline CDR1 and CDR2 sequences are MNHNS and SASEGT. CDR3 in amino acids: CASSKGAISEAFF. In DNA, the CDR3 is TGTGCCAGCAGTAAGGGGGCTATCTCTGAAGCTTTCTTT.

The chain carries TRBV5-1 and TRBJ1-1; 8 bases agree with TRBD1. Per the germline V gene, CDR1 is SGHRS and CDR2 is YFSETQ. V shed 2 bases and J 4 bases; nucleotides not matched to a gene: 4. The CDR3 has 14 residues. This CDR3 is CASSLARGLTEAFF. CDR3 DNA sequence: TGCGCCAGCAGCTTAGCCAGGGGGCTCACTGAAGCTTTCTTT.

This clone occurred a few times. The gene calls are TRBV27 and TRBJ2-7; no firm D call. The V and J ends lost 2 bases and 0 bases respectively, with 5 bases between them. The CDR3 spans 13 residues. Germline loops: CDR1 MNHEY, CDR2 SMNVEV (reference sequence). CDR3 in amino acids: CASSLGFSYEQYF. The DNA of the CDR3 is TGTGCCAGCAGTTTAGGCTTCTCCTACGAGCAGTACTTC.

The chain recombines TRBV27 with TRBJ2-3, with no clear D. The germline V gene has CDR1 MNHEY and CDR2 SMNVEV (reference sequence). V was trimmed by 0 bases and J by 11 bases, leaving 12 bases between them. The CDR3 length is 13 residues. CDR3 coding DNA: TGTGCCAGCAGTTTATCGAGGTCACATCGGCAGTATTTT. As protein: CASSLSRSHRQYF.

This clone was detected a few times. This sequence joins TRBV14 and TRBJ2-5; TRBD2 is a possible D gene (6 bases). V lost 2 bases and J lost 5, with 21 bases in between. The CDR3 is 17 amino acids. The germline V gene encodes CDR1 SGHDN and CDR2 FVKESK. CDR3 DNA: TGTGCCAGCAGCCAAAGGAGGGGCAGCCCAGGAGCGGAGACCCAGTACTTC. Protein product: CASSQRRGSPGAETQYF.

The J gene is TRBJ1-1, the V gene TRBV5-1, with 7 nucleotides matching TRBD1. Trimming took 4 bases from V and 3 from J; bases not matched to a gene: 12. The CDR3 length is 16 residues. The germline V gene has CDR1 SGHRS and CDR2 YFSETQ. The CDR3 DNA follows: TGCGCCAGCAGCAGGGGAACCGGGACAGTGGACACTGAAGCTTTCTTT. Protein: CASSRGTGTVDTEAFF.

This clone was counted a few times. V gene TRBV7-2 combines with J gene TRBJ2-5; 9 bases agree with TRBD1. The V gene's germline CDR1 is SGHTA and CDR2 FQGNSA. This CDR3 contains 16 residues. Losses at the gene ends were 4 bases for V and 7 bases for J; bases not matched to a gene: 13. Here the CDR3 reads CASSWITTGGIGTQYF. For the CDR3, the DNA is TGTGCCAGCAGCTGGATTACGACAGGGGGAATTGGGACCCAGTACTTC.

This sequence joins TRBV7-9 and TRBJ2-3, with TRBD2 matching 7 bases. Germline CDR1 SEHNR, CDR2 FQNEAQ (reference sequence). The CDR3 consists of 15 residues. Trimming removed 3 bases from V and 6 bases from J; junction bases left unmatched: 9. The CDR3 sequence: CASSLGGGSYDTQYF. CDR3 DNA sequence: TGTGCCAGCAGCTTGGGAGGCGGGAGCTATGATACGCAGTATTTT.

The CDR3 DNA reads as TGTGCCAGCCTCAGCGGGGGGGACACAGATACGCAGTATTTT. Translating it yields CASLSGGDTDTQYF. The V gene is TRBV18, the J gene TRBJ2-3, with 10 bases matching TRBD2. V lost 8 bases and J lost 2; bases outside the gene matches: 4. Germline V gene data show CDR1 as KGHSH and CDR2 as LQKENI. The length of the CDR3 is 14 residues. The variable domain in full, with the rest retrieved from reference TRBV18 and TRBJ2-3, is NAGVMQNPRHLVRRRGQEARLRCSPMKGHSHVYWYRQLPEEGLKFMVYLQKENIIDESGMPKERFSAEFPKEGPSILRIQQVVRGDSAAYFCASLSGGDTDTQYFGPGTRLTVL.

This clone showed up just once. The chain's CDR3 is CASKGLSNTEAFF. The CDR3 DNA sequence: TGTGCCAGCAAGGGACTCTCGAACACTGAAGCTTTCTTT. This rearrangement joins TRBV6-5 to TRBJ1-1, with D maybe TRBD1 (5 bases). Trimming left V 7 bases short and J 1 base short, with 10 bases between. Germline-derived CDR1 and CDR2 are MNHEY and SVGAGI. This CDR3 contains 13 residues.

The V call is TRBV9, the J call TRBJ2-3; 7 bases agree with TRBD2. The germline V gene has CDR1 SGDLS and CDR2 YYNGEE. This CDR3 region has 14 residues. V lost 6 bases and J lost 6; bases outside the gene matches: 10. The CDR3 DNA reads TGTGCCAGCACTCGATCTAGCGGTCGCGATACGCAGTATTTT. Translation gives CASTRSSGRDTQYF.

This clone came up once. This chain joins TRBV11-2 and TRBJ2-2, with 7 nucleotides matching TRBD1. Looked up from germline, CDR1 is SGHAT and CDR2 is FQNNGV. The CDR3 sequence is 14 residues long. V lost 4 bases to trimming and J lost 1 base; unmatched junction nucleotides: 0. The CDR3 spells CASSWTGNTGELFF. The DNA of the CDR3 is TGTGCCAGCAGCTGGACAGGGAACACCGGGGAGCTGTTTTTT.

The gene calls are TRBV4-3 and TRBJ1-3; TRBD1 might be the D (5 bases). Looked up from germline, CDR1 is LGHNA and CDR2 is YSLEER. CDR3 size: 16 residues. V shed 3 bases and J shed 3 bases, with 15 bases lying between them. This CDR3 is CASSQTAGGDGNTIYF. In DNA, the CDR3 is TGCGCCAGCAGCCAGACGGCCGGGGGAGATGGAAACACCATATATTTT.

J is TRBJ2-7 and V is TRBV7-2, with a weak D call TRBD1 (6 bases). Germline V gene data show CDR1 as SGHTA and CDR2 as FQGNSA. This CDR3 region has 15 residues. Trimming stripped 2 bases from V and 1 base from J, with 12 bases between. The DNA of the CDR3 is TGTGCCAGCAGCTTAATATCGGACAGTTCCTACGAGCAGTACTTC. Amino acid sequence: CASSLISDSSYEQYF.

This clone was counted between two and nine times. This sequence joins TRBV5-6 and TRBJ1-4; a weak D match, TRBD1 (5 bases). Germline V gene lookup returns CDR1 SGHDT and CDR2 YYEEEE. CDR3 length equals 15 residues. V dropped 1 base and J dropped 8 bases, with 15 bases sitting between them. The CDR3 DNA follows: TGTGCCAGCAGCTTGTGGAACAGGAAGGTGGAAAAACTGTTTTTT. This encodes CASSLWNRKVEKLFF.

The V and J genes are TRBV6-4 and TRBJ1-2; 7 bases align to TRBD1. Germline CDR1 is MRHNA and CDR2 is SNTAGT. The length of the CDR3 is 15 residues. Trimming at V came to 0 bases and at J to 4 bases, leaving 5 bases not matched to a gene. CDR3 sequence reads: CASSDSRQGVYGYTF. In DNA form, the CDR3 reads TGTGCCAGCAGTGACTCGAGACAGGGCGTCTATGGCTACACCTTC.

V is TRBV10-2 and J is TRBJ2-7; 10 positions agree with TRBD2. The CDR3 spans 16 residues. From germline, CDR1 is WSHSY and CDR2 SAAADI. Unmatched junction bases numbered 7, after V lost 3 bases and J lost 2 bases. In DNA, the CDR3 is TGCGCCAGCAGTGACGGACTAGCGGATATCGCCTACGAGCAGTACTTC. Its protein product is CASSDGLADIAYEQYF.